The TCR beta chain under discussion was sequenced for a study of beta chain features in type 1 diabetes. General observations from the study: Across all four CD4+ subsets, people with type 1 diabetes showed modestly shorter TCRB CDR3s.

Expressed TCRB transcripts were sequenced because the isolated RNA had all been reverse transcribed beforehand. TCRdb's table, derived via immunoSEQ multiplex PCR, lists solely in-frame clones and lacks some. This sample has under 400,000 clones, with roughly 12% found just once. This clone was seen a handful of times. The target antigen is unknown. Trimming shortened V by 3 bases and J by 7 bases, and 10 bases separated the two germline ends. This CDR3 contains 11 residues. Germline-derived CDR1 and CDR2 are GTSNPN and SVGIG (reference sequence). V gene TRBV30 combines with J gene TRBJ2-7; no clear D gene. The sample consisted of naive CD4+ T cells from blood. The sequence was collected from a woman younger than 30 with type 1 diabetes. The CDR3 region has the DNA TGTGCCTGGAGACGATTCGGGGAGCAGTACTTC. Its translation: CAWRRFGEQYF.